The clone carrying this TCR beta chain was detected many times. Its antigen is undetermined. After removal of 5 bases from V and 0 bases from J, the junction contained 3 bases not matched to a gene. Germline loops: CDR1 SQVTM, CDR2 ANQGSEA. The CDR3 covers 15 residues. This sample is drawn from a study of CD8+CD57+ T cells in acquired aplastic anemia. General study findings and limits: Comparison of patients with controls identified around 30 shared CD8+ CDR3 sequences. Between the patient and control groups, CD8+ Simpson's diversity did not differ significantly.

Patients picked for sequencing had shown CD8+CD57+ cell expansion detected by flow cytometry. Profiling of TCR beta VDJ combinations and CDR3 sequences used genomic DNA as template. TCRdb ran MiXCR on the reads and lists one entry per CDR3 protein. The sample includes hundreds of thousands of distinct CDR3 sequences, around 33% of them seen just once. The chain is built from TRBV29-1 and TRBJ2-6, with 8 positions matching TRBD1. Sequencing was carried out using sorted CD4+, CD8+, or CD8+CD57+ T cells (not recorded which) from PBMCs. The receptor was isolated from a human donor with aplastic anemia. The DNA of the CDR3 is TGCAGCGTTCAGGGGGCAAGCTCTGGGGCCAACGTCCTGACTTTC. Protein product: CSVQGASSGANVLTF.